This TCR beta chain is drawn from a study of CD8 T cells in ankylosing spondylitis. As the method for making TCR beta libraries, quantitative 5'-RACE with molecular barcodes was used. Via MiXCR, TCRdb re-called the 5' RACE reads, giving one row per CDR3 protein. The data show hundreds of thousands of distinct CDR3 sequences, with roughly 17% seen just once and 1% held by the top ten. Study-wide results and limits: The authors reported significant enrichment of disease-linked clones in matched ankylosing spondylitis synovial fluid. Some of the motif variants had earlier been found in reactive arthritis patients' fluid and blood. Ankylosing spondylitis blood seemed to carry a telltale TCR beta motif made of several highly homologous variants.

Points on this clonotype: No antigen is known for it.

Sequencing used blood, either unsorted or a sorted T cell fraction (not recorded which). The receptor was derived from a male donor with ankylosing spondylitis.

CDR3 sequence reads: CSARAPDRVTDTQYF. The CDR3, as DNA: TGCAGTGCTAGAGCCCCCGATCGGGTAACAGATACGCAGTATTTT. V is TRBV20-1 and J is TRBJ2-3; D uncertain. The V and J ends lost 1 base and 3 bases respectively, with 14 bases between them. CDR1 and CDR2 from the germline V gene are DFQATT and SNEGSKA (reference sequence). This CDR3 region has 15 residues.